The subject of this entry is one T cell receptor (beta chain). No antigen is known for it. Treatment-naive patients with stable or active relapsing-remitting disease served as multiple sclerosis controls. The CD8+ and CD4+ T cells were isolated magnetically using a negative isolation approach, whereas the TEMRA cells were enriched by FACS. This CDR3 has 16 amino acids. The ends lost 4 bases at V and 8 bases at J; junction bases unmatched: 13. Germline CDR1 and CDR2: LGHNA and YNFKEQ. This specimen belongs to a study of CD8 T cells in Susac syndrome. General study findings and limits: In its TCR sequencing and HLA analysis, the study acknowledged that the number of individuals was relatively small.

When the RNA was reverse transcribed, random hexamers were used with an input of roughly 0.45 to 1 ug. An immunoSEQ multiplex PCR generated amplified TCR beta CDR3 products spanning 54 Vbeta and 13 Jbeta. One entry per CDR3 protein, called by TCRdb with MiXCR from the immunoSEQ multiplex PCR reads. The sample comprises about 300,000 distinct CDR3 sequences, 92% of which are singletons, and about 0.07% rests with the top ten. The sequenced sample was CD4+ T cells from PBMCs. The receptor was derived from a human donor with multiple sclerosis. V usage is TRBV4-2 and J usage is TRBJ2-1, with 8 bases matching TRBD1. The chain's CDR3 is CASSRKYSQGAHEQFF. In DNA, the CDR3 is TGTGCCAGCAGCCGGAAGTACTCTCAGGGGGCCCATGAGCAGTTCTTC.